Each of the 2 T cell receptor beta chains below was sequenced from the same sample in a study of shared clonotypes between healthy human individuals. Sequenced by immunoSEQ multiplex PCR; TCRdb stores in-frame clones only, minus some. Among about 1.5 million clones listed, 95% to 99% were seen once. The sequenced material came from naive CD4+ T cells sorted from blood. The subset was: CD45RA+ positively selected. These receptors all stem from a man under 40 in good health.

This rearrangement joins TRBV6-5 to TRBJ2-3; a weak D match, TRBD1 (6 bases). CDR1 and CDR2 from the germline V gene are MNHEY and SVGAGI. The CDR3 is 13 residues long. V dropped 5 bases and J dropped 3 bases, with 9 bases sitting between them. CDR3 coding DNA: TGTGCCAGCAGTAGCGACAGGACAGATACGCAGTATTTT. Translated, it gives CASSSDRTDTQYF.

This chain connects TRBV6-5 to TRBJ2-1; D remains ambiguous. This CDR3 is 15 amino acids long. Looked up from germline, CDR1 is MNHEY and CDR2 is SVGAGI. Trimming shortened V by 0 bases and J by 7 bases, and 13 bases separated the two germline ends. CDR3 sequence reads: CASSYSLHKDNEQFF. The DNA for the CDR3 is TGTGCCAGCAGTTACTCGTTACATAAGGATAATGAGCAGTTCTTC.